This TCR beta chain was sequenced in a study of cytomegalovirus exposure and HLA in healthy donors. Turning to the study itself: Assignment to the Caucasian-associated ancestry cluster applied to less than 85% of the roughly 410 genotyped donors.

Whole-study results and caveats: In an earlier analysis, most TCR beta V segments were productive about 87% or about 30% of the time. The classifier, whose performance was assessed in both the original and validation cohorts, reportedly diagnosed cytomegalovirus status with high specificity and sensitivity.

Use of 60 Vbeta and 13 Jbeta primers characterized the PCR. TCRdb's table, derived via immunoSEQ multiplex PCR, lists solely in-frame clones and lacks some. Its listing shows roughly 58,000 clones. Points on this clone: Antigen specificity is unknown. One junction end disagrees with the germline gene, perhaps due to a read error.

The CDR3 consists of 13 residues. The germline CDR1 and CDR2 sequences are SGHVS and FNYEAQ. The sample comprised PBMCs. The source of this sequence is a woman aged 45-65 years in good health and CMV-seropositive. This chain connects TRBV7-6 to TRBJ2-7; D may be TRBD2 (5 bases). DNA for the CDR3: TGTGCCAGCAGCCTAGCTTTATCCTACGAGCAGTACTTC. Translated: CASSLALSYEQYF.